This record looks at one TCR beta chain sequence and its context. This sample is drawn from a study of OX40 agonist ivuxolimab in advanced cancers. With V trimmed by 3 bases and J by 3 bases, 5 bases remained unmatched. The CDR3 has 15 residues. Germline V CDR1 and CDR2: ENHRY, SYGVKD. Libraries were prepared by immunoSEQ multiplex PCR; TCRdb keeps only in-frame clonotypes and omits some of them. The sample lists tens of thousands of clones, 65% to 85% occurring once. The sequencing used CD4+ or CD8+ T cells sorted from blood, collected in a trial of the OX40 agonist ivuxolimab. The rearrangement joins TRBV10-3 to TRBJ2-1; 7 bases agree with TRBD2. The receptor comes from an adult with an advanced solid tumor such as melanoma, head and neck, liver or kidney cancer. The CDR3 protein is CAISEGSGDYNEQFF. Here the CDR3 DNA reads TGTGCCATCAGTGAAGGGAGCGGGGACTACAATGAGCAGTTCTTC.